This T cell receptor beta chain was found in a study of T cells in Graves' hyperthyroidism and ophthalmopathy. Study outcomes and limitations: A model of 13 V-J pairs discriminated ophthalmopathy from stable hyperthyroidism. Progression to ophthalmopathy was predicted a median of roughly 6.8 months early.

Many counts were recorded for this clonotype. The antigen is undetermined. RNA transcripts yielded amplified TCR beta CDR3 regions. During a first-round RT-PCR of the TCR CDR3, the HTBI primer set was used. TCRdb redid the calling of the multiplex PCR reads with MiXCR, one entry per CDR3 protein. The data show around 600,000 distinct CDR3 sequences, with approximately 15% seen just once and over 6% held by the top ten. Sequenced sample: blood. The TCR comes from a woman younger than 35 with Graves' ophthalmopathy.

In DNA, the CDR3 is TGTGCCATCAGTGTCGGACAGACCATGAACACTGAAGCTTTCTTT. This codes for CAISVGQTMNTEAFF. The chain combines TRBV10-3 with TRBJ1-1; possibly TRBD1 for D (6 bases). Germline V CDR1 and CDR2: ENHRY, SYGVKD. The V end lost 4 bases, the J end lost 0 bases, and 12 bases lay between the germline ends. The CDR3 contains 15 residues.